This T cell receptor gamma chain stems from a study of gamma delta lymphoproliferative disorders and STAT genes. Study information: At least 50 ng of genomic DNA went into each LymphoTrack Dx TCRG Assay library. For the delta chain, EuroClonality-NGS standard procedure was applied. Study results and limitations: Most major patient clonotypes were shared with at least one healthy donor.

Genomic DNA from isolated PBMCs served as the sequencing template. Sequenced patients had a median age of around 60 years. In this sample, this clone turned up many times. The antigen remains undetermined. TCRdb made new clone calls on the multiplex PCR reads using CATT. Of roughly 1,400 gamma-chain clones in the sample, around 8.2% were seen once. This CDR3 contains 11 residues. Per germline, CDR1 VENAVY and CDR2 YDSYNSRV. Losses at the gene ends were 0 bases for V and 12 bases for J; bases not matched to a gene: 1. This TCR came from a human donor with gamma-delta T-cell large granular lymphocyte leukemia. The gene calls are TRGV8 and TRGJP2. No J gene was available from TCRdb, and it was assigned here by a germline match of the DNA. The sequenced sample was blood. This CDR3 reads CATWDRGIKTF. For the CDR3, the DNA is TGTGCCACCTGGGATAGGGGGATCAAGACGTTT.